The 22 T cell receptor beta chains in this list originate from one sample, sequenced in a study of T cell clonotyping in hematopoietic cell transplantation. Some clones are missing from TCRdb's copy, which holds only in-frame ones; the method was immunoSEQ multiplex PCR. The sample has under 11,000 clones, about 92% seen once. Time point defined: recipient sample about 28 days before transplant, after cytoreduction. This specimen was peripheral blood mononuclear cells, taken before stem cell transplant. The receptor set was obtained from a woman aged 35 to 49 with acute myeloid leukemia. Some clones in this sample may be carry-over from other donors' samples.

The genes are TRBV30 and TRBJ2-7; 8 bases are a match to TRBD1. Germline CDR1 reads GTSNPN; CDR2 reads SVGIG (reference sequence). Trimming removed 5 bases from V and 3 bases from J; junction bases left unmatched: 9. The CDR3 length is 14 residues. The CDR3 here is CAWALRQGFYEQYF. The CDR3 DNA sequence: TGTGCCTGGGCCTTGCGACAGGGGTTCTACGAGCAGTACTTC.

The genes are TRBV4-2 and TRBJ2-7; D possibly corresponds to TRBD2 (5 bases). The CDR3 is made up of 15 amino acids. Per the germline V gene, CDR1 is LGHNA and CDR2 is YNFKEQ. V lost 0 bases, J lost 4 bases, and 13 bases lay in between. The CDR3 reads CASSQDGVGIYEQYF. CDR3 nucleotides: TGTGCCAGCAGCCAAGACGGGGTTGGGATATACGAGCAGTACTTC.

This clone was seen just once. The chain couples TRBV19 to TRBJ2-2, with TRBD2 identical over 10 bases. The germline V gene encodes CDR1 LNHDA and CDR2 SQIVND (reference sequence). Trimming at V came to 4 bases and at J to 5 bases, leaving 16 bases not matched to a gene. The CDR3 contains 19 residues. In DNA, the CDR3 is TGTGCCAGTAGTACCTCGACCTCCCTAGCGGGAGAAACTACCGGGGAGCTGTTTTTT. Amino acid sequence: CASSTSTSLAGETTGELFF.

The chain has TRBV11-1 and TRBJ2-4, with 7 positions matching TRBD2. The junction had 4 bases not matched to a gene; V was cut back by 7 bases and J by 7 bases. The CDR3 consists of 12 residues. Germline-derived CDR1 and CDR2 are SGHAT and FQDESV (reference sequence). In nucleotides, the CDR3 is TGTGCCAGCACGGGGAGGGAGAACATTCAGTACTTC. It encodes CASTGRENIQYF.

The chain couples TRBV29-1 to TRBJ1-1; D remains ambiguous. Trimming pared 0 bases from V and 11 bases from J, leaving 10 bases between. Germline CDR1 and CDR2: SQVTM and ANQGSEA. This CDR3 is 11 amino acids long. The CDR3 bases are TGCAGCGTTGAAGATGATGATGGCGCTTTCTTT. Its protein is CSVEDDDGAFF. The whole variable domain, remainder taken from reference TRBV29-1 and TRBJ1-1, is SAVISQKPSRDICQRGTSLTIQCQVDSQVTMMFWYRQQPGQSLTLIATANQGSEATYESGFVIDKFPISRPNLTFSTLTVSNMSPEDSSIYLCSVEDDDGAFFGQGTRLTVV.

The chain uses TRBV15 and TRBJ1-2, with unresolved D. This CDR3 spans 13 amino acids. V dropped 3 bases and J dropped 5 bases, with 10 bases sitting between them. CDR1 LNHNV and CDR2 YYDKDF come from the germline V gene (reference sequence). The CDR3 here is CATSSPQFYGYTF. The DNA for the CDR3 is TGTGCCACCAGCAGTCCCCAGTTTTATGGCTACACCTTC.

CDR3 in amino acids: CASSSVGLNTEAFF. CDR3 nucleotides: TGTGCCAGCAGTTCGGTAGGCTTGAACACTGAAGCTTTCTTT. V is TRBV13 and J is TRBJ1-1; D gene ambiguous. Trimming cost V 6 bases and J 0 bases, with 11 bases left between them. Per the germline V gene, CDR1 is PRHDT and CDR2 is FYEKMQ (reference sequence). The CDR3 sequence is 14 residues long.

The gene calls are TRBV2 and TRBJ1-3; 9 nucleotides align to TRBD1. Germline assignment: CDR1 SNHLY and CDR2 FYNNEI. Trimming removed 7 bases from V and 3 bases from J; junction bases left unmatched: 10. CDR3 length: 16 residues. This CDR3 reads CASTPQTGGGGNTIYF. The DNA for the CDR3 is TGTGCCAGCACTCCACAGACAGGGGGAGGTGGAAACACCATATATTTT.

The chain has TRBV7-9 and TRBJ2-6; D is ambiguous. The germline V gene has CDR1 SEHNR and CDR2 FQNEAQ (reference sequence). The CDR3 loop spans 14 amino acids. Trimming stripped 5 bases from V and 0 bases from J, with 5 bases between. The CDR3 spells CASSLNSGANVLTF. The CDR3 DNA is TGTGCCAGCAGCCTTAACTCTGGGGCCAACGTCCTGACTTTC.

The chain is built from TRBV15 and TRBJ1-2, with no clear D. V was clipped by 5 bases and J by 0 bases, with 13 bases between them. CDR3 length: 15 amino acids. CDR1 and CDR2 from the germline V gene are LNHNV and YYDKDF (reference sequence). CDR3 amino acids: CATSARTLSNYGYTF. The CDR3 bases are TGTGCCACCAGCGCTCGGACGCTATCTAACTATGGCTACACCTTC.

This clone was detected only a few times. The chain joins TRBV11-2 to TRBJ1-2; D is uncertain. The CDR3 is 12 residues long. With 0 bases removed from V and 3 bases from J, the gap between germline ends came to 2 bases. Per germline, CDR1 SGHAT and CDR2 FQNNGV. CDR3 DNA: TGTGCCAGCAGCTTAGAGTACTATGGCTACACCTTC. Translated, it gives CASSLEYYGYTF.

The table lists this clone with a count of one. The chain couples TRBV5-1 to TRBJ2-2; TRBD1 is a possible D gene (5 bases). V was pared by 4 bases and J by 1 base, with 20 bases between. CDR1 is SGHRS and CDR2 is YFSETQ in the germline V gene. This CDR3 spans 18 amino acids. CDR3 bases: TGCGCCAGCAGCCCTGGAATCCTGACAGTTCTGAACACCGGGGAGCTGTTTTTT. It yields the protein CASSPGILTVLNTGELFF. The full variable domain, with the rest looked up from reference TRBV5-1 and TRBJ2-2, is KAGVTQTPRYLIKTRGQQVTLSCSPISGHRSVSWYQQTPGQGLQFLFEYFSETQRNKGNFPGRFSGRQFSNSRSEMNVSTLELGDSALYLCASSPGILTVLNTGELFFGEGSRLTVL.

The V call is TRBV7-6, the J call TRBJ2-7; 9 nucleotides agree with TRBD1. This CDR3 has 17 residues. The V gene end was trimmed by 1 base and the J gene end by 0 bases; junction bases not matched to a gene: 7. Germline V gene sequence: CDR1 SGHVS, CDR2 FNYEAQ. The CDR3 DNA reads TGTGCCAGCAGCTTAGAGCGACAGGGGGGGACCTCCTACGAGCAGTACTTC. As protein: CASSLERQGGTSYEQYF.

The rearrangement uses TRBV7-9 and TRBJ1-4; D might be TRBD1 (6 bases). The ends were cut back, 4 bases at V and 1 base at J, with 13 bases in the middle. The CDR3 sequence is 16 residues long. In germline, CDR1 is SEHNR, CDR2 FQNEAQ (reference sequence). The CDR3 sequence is CASSSGAPGTNEKLFF. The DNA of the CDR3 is TGTGCCAGCAGCTCGGGGGCACCCGGAACTAATGAAAAACTGTTTTTT.

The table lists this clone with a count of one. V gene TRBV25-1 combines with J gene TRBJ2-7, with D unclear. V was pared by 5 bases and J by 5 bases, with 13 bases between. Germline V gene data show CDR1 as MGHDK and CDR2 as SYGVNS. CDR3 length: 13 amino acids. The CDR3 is CASSRWEGDEQYF. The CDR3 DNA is TGTGCCAGCAGTCGGTGGGAAGGCGACGAGCAGTACTTC.

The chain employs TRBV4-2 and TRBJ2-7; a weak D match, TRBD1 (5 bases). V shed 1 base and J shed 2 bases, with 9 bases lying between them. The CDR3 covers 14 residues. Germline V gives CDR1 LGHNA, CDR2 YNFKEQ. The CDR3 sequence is CASSQGGSTYEQYF. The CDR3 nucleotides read TGTGCCAGCAGCCAAGGGGGCAGTACCTACGAGCAGTACTTC.

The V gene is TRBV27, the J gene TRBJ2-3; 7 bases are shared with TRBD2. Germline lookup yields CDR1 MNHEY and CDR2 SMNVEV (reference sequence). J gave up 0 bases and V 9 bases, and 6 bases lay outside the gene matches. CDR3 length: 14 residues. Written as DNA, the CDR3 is TGTGCCAGTCAGCGGGGAACTAGCACAGATACGCAGTATTTT. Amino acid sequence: CASQRGTSTDTQYF.

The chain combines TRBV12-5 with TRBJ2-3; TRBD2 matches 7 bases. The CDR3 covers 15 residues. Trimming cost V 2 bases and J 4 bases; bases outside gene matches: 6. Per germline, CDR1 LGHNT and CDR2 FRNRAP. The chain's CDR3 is CASGLSSGIADTQYF. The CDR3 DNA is TGTGCTAGTGGTTTGTCCAGCGGGATCGCAGATACGCAGTATTTT.

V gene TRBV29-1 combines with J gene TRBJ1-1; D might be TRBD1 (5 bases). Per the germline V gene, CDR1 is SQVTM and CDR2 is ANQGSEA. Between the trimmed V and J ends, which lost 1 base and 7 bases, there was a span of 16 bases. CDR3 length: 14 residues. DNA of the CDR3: TGCAGCGTTGAAGTCGGAGGGGCTCATGGTGAAGCTTTCTTT. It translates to CSVEVGGAHGEAFF.

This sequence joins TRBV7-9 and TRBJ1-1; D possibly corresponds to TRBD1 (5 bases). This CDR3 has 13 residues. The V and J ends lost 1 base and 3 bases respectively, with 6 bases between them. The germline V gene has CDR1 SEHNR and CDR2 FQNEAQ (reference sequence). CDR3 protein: CASSLVGDTEAFF. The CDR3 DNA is TGTGCCAGCAGCTTAGTGGGGGACACTGAAGCTTTCTTT.

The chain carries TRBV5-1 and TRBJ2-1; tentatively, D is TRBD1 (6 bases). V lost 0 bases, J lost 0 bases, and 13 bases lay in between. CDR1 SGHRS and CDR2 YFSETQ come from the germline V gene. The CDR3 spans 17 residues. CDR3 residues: CASSLEPTGISYNEQFF. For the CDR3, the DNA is TGCGCCAGCAGCTTGGAACCTACAGGGATCTCCTACAATGAGCAGTTCTTC. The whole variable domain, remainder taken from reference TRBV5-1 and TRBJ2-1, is KAGVTQTPRYLIKTRGQQVTLSCSPISGHRSVSWYQQTPGQGLQFLFEYFSETQRNKGNFPGRFSGRQFSNSRSEMNVSTLELGDSALYLCASSLEPTGISYNEQFFGPGTRLTVL.

Here the CDR3 reads CASSPGRNTGELFF. The CDR3 DNA is TGTGCCAGCAGCCCGGGCAGGAACACCGGGGAGCTGTTTTTT. The rearrangement joins TRBV14 to TRBJ2-2; D uncertain. The CDR3 length is 14 residues. Trimming shortened V by 4 bases and J by 1 base, and 7 bases separated the two germline ends. Germline loops: CDR1 SGHDN, CDR2 FVKESK. The complete variable domain, with remaining parts taken from reference TRBV14 and TRBJ2-2, reads EAGVTQFPSHSVIEKGQTVTLRCDPISGHDNLYWYRRVMGKEIKFLLHFVKESKQDESGMPNNRFLAERTGGTYSTLKVQPAELEDSGVYFCASSPGRNTGELFFGEGSRLTVL.